The 25 T cell receptor beta chains below were found in one sample sequenced in a study of blood T cell repertoires in COVID-19. Profiling relied on immunoSEQ multiplex PCR, and the TCRdb table lists in-frame clones only, not all of them. Found here are 25,000 to 35,000 clones, over 70% of them singletons; the top ten hold approximately 8.6%. Sequenced material: peripheral blood. Source of these receptors: a woman aged 65 to 85 with active or convalescent COVID-19.

J is TRBJ2-1 and V is TRBV5-6; 8 nucleotides agree with TRBD2. The CDR3 totals 13 residues. Germline values: CDR1 SGHDT, CDR2 YYEEEE. V trimming: 2 bases; J trimming: 14 bases; junction bases outside the gene matches: 9. The CDR3: CASSFEDREGKFF. CDR3 bases: TGTGCCAGCAGCTTCGAGGACCGGGAGGGGAAGTTCTTC.

This clone was observed a single time. The rearrangement links TRBV27 to TRBJ2-7, with TRBD2 matching 10 bases. CDR3 length: 14 amino acids. Germline assignment: CDR1 MNHEY and CDR2 SMNVEV (reference sequence). V lost 3 bases and J lost 3; bases outside the gene matches: 2. The CDR3 is CASSFIAGGYEQYF. CDR3 bases: TGTGCCAGCAGTTTTATAGCGGGAGGCTACGAGCAGTACTTC.

This chain joins TRBV6-5 and TRBJ2-7, with 10 positions matching TRBD2. CDR3 size: 15 residues. Germline V gene data show CDR1 as MNHEY and CDR2 as SVGAGI. Germline trimming cut 2 bases from V and 2 bases from J; bases unmatched to any gene: 3. In DNA form, the CDR3 reads TGTGCCAGCAGTTACGAACTAGCGGGGCCCTACGAGCAGTACTTC. Protein sequence: CASSYELAGPYEQYF.

This clone was observed a single time. The V gene is TRBV5-4, the J gene TRBJ2-1; TRBD2 matches 16 bases. CDR3 size: 19 residues. V was clipped by 4 bases and J by 9 bases; unmatched bases: 16. Germline V CDR1 and CDR2: SGHNT, YYREEE (reference sequence). The CDR3 reads CASSRAPGLAGGPGGEQFF. As DNA, the CDR3 is TGTGCCAGCAGCCGGGCGCCGGGACTAGCGGGAGGGCCGGGTGGTGAGCAGTTCTTC.

The chain combines TRBV7-9 with TRBJ1-4, with D hard to call. The V gene lost 8 bases and the J gene lost 5 bases, with 15 bases spanning the gap. CDR3 length equals 14 residues. The V gene's germline CDR1 is SEHNR and CDR2 FQNEAQ (reference sequence). The CDR3 is CASGLAQLNEKLFF. CDR3 sequence (DNA): TGTGCCAGCGGTCTGGCACAGCTGAATGAAAAACTGTTTTTT.

The chain has TRBV19 and TRBJ1-1, with 7 positions matching TRBD1. Trimming took 3 bases from V and 4 from J; bases not matched to a gene: 5. The germline V gene has CDR1 LNHDA and CDR2 SQIVND (reference sequence). CDR3 length: 14 residues. CDR3 DNA sequence: TGTGCCAGTAGTATGAACAGGGGTAGCACTGAAGCTTTCTTT. This gives the protein CASSMNRGSTEAFF.

V and J are TRBV7-2 and TRBJ2-5; tentative D call: TRBD2 (5 bases). The CDR3 covers 11 residues. Germline-derived CDR1 and CDR2 are SGHTA and FQGNSA. V was trimmed by 1 base and J by 14 bases, leaving 11 bases between them. The DNA of the CDR3 is TGTGCCAGCAGCTTAGACATACGGGAATACTTC. Translating gives CASSLDIREYF.

This sequence joins TRBV28 and TRBJ2-1; TRBD2 aligns across 8 bases. Germline CDR1 and CDR2: MDHEN and SYDVKM. Trimming removed 11 bases from V and 3 bases from J; junction bases left unmatched: 6. The length of the CDR3 is 13 residues. CDR3 DNA sequence: TGTGCCGTACGGCGGGAGGACTACAATGAGCAGTTCTTC. Amino acid sequence: CAVRREDYNEQFF.

The V and J genes are TRBV14 and TRBJ2-7, with 14 nucleotides matching TRBD2. The germline V gene encodes CDR1 SGHDN and CDR2 FVKESK. The CDR3 contains 15 residues. Trimming removed 4 bases from V and 7 bases from J; junction bases left unmatched: 6. The CDR3 nucleotides are TGTGCCAGCAGCCCGGGACTAGCGGGGGTTGGGGAGCAGTACTTC. Its protein product is CASSPGLAGVGEQYF.

This rearrangement joins TRBV7-9 to TRBJ2-5; TRBD2 aligns across 13 bases. V dropped 3 bases and J dropped 3; count of bases not matched to a gene: 1. Germline V gene lookup returns CDR1 SEHNR and CDR2 FQNEAQ (reference sequence). The length of the CDR3 is 15 residues. The CDR3 DNA follows: TGTGCCAGCAGCTTTGGACTAGCGGGAGAAGAGACCCAGTACTTC. Protein sequence: CASSFGLAGEETQYF.

This rearrangement joins TRBV10-3 to TRBJ2-2, with 7 positions matching TRBD2. Germline values: CDR1 ENHRY, CDR2 SYGVKD. J lost 0 bases, V lost 2 bases, and 3 bases had no gene match. The CDR3 runs 16 residues. CDR3 region: CAISEGAGANTGELFF. The DNA for the CDR3 is TGTGCCATCAGTGAGGGGGCGGGAGCGAACACCGGGGAGCTGTTTTTT.

The chain employs TRBV7-2 and TRBJ2-3; 7 positions match TRBD2. This CDR3 is built from 15 residues. CDR1 is SGHTA and CDR2 is FQGNSA in the germline V gene. V dropped 5 bases and J dropped 2; count of bases not matched to a gene: 7. CDR3 nucleotide sequence: TGTGCCAGCAGCCCGGAGCGGGATTACACAGATACGCAGTATTTT. Translation: CASSPERDYTDTQYF.

This clone was found once. The chain employs TRBV7-9 and TRBJ1-2; 10 nucleotides match TRBD1. V lost 2 bases to trimming and J lost 1 base; unmatched junction nucleotides: 7. CDR1 SEHNR and CDR2 FQNEAQ come from the germline V gene (reference sequence). CDR3 length equals 17 residues. The CDR3 DNA reads as TGTGCCAGCAGCTTATCTACCGGGACAGGGGATAACTATGGCTACACCTTC. As protein: CASSLSTGTGDNYGYTF.

The chain uses TRBV6-6 and TRBJ1-1, with 7 bases lining up with TRBD1. V shed 4 bases, J shed 7 bases, and the junction held 6 bases outside the gene matches. Germline CDR1 MNHNY, CDR2 SVGAGI (reference sequence). CDR3 length equals 13 residues. The CDR3 nucleotides are TGTGCCAGCAGTTCTAGGGGGGACAGTGAAGCTTTCTTT. Amino acid sequence: CASSSRGDSEAFF.

This chain joins TRBV4-3 and TRBJ1-3; D ambiguous. The CDR3 is made up of 13 amino acids. The germline gives CDR1 LGHNA, CDR2 YSLEER. V shed 2 bases and J shed 4 bases, with 6 bases lying between them. CDR3 sequence (DNA): TGCGCCAGCAGCCAAACACAGGGAAACACCATATATTTT. Amino acid sequence: CASSQTQGNTIYF.

The genes are TRBV19 and TRBJ1-5; a possible D gene is TRBD1 (6 bases). This CDR3 is built from 15 residues. Germline CDR1 reads LNHDA; CDR2 reads SQIVND (reference sequence). Trimming took off 7 bases at V and 5 bases at J, with 18 bases between the two ends. CDR3 amino acids: CASTSREGVDQPQHF. The CDR3 DNA is TGTGCCAGTACCTCCCGGGAGGGGGTAGATCAGCCCCAGCATTTT.

This chain uses TRBV11-3 with TRBJ2-7, with D uncertain. CDR1 is SGHNT, CDR2 YENEEA, per germline. The CDR3 runs to 12 residues. V was pared by 0 bases and J by 5 bases, with 5 bases between. As DNA, the CDR3 is TGTGCCAGCAGCTTAGACCAAAACGAGCAGTACTTC. Amino acid sequence: CASSLDQNEQYF.

This clone has only a few counts. CDR3 amino acids: CASSPFGTSGLSLSNEQFF. Written as DNA, the CDR3 is TGTGCCAGTAGTCCTTTTGGGACTAGCGGCCTAAGCTTGTCGAATGAGCAGTTCTTC. The chain carries TRBV19 and TRBJ2-1, with 11 bases lining up with TRBD2. Per the germline V gene, CDR1 is LNHDA and CDR2 is SQIVND (reference sequence). This CDR3 comprises 19 residues. V was clipped by 5 bases and J by 7 bases; unmatched bases: 19.

The chain recombines TRBV7-3 with TRBJ2-1, with 8 bases that match TRBD2. With 4 bases clipped from V and 9 bases from J, the junction kept 17 bases outside the gene matches. CDR3 length equals 17 residues. CDR1 and CDR2 (germline): SGHTA, FQGTGA. DNA for the CDR3: TGTGCCAGCAGCTCAAATAGTATTAGCGGGGCCGGGGGTGAGCAGTTCTTC. Translation: CASSSNSISGAGGEQFF.

The J gene is TRBJ2-1, the V gene TRBV5-1; D may be TRBD1 (6 bases). The CDR3 has 14 residues. From germline, CDR1 is SGHRS and CDR2 YFSETQ. The V end was cut by 0 bases, the J end by 5 bases, with 9 bases between. CDR3 sequence reads: CASSLVPGDNEQFF. The DNA of the CDR3 is TGCGCCAGCAGCTTGGTTCCAGGGGACAATGAGCAGTTCTTC.

This chain joins TRBV18 and TRBJ2-1, with 12 bases aligning to TRBD2. Losses at the gene ends were 4 bases for V and 5 bases for J; bases not matched to a gene: 6. CDR3 size: 16 residues. The germline CDR1 and CDR2 sequences are KGHSH and LQKENI. In DNA form, the CDR3 reads TGTGCCAGCTCACGAACTCTAGCGGGAGGGGACAATGAGCAGTTCTTC. It is translated as CASSRTLAGGDNEQFF.

This clone occurred a few times. The V gene is TRBV5-4, the J gene TRBJ1-1, with D tentatively TRBD1 (5 bases). The germline CDR1 and CDR2 sequences are SGHNT and YYREEE (reference sequence). This CDR3 is built from 12 residues. The ends were cut back, 4 bases at V and 7 bases at J, with 11 bases in the middle. In DNA form, the CDR3 reads TGTGCCAGCAGCCTGGACAATTTTGAAGCTTTCTTT. Its protein product is CASSLDNFEAFF.

The V gene is TRBV2, the J gene TRBJ1-2; D not certain. V was trimmed by 2 bases and J by 4 bases, leaving 11 bases between them. Germline V lookup: CDR1 SNHLY, CDR2 FYNNEI. The CDR3 runs to 14 residues. CDR3 DNA sequence: TGTGCCAGCAGTGAATCCTCAGGACTCTATGGCTACACCTTC. The encoded protein is CASSESSGLYGYTF.

Only one count was recorded for this clone. The chain has TRBV5-1 and TRBJ1-4; 7 bases agree with TRBD1. The V segment lost 7 bases and the J segment 4 bases; nucleotides outside the gene matches: 13. The CDR3 is made up of 16 amino acids. Germline CDR1 reads SGHRS; CDR2 reads YFSETQ. This CDR3 is CASSSTPGQLNEKLFF. The CDR3 DNA reads TGCGCCAGCTCTTCGACCCCGGGACAGCTTAATGAAAAACTGTTTTTT.

The CDR3 here is CAISGAGVDTGELFF. The CDR3 coding sequence is TGTGCCATCAGTGGAGCGGGGGTGGACACCGGGGAGCTGTTTTTT. The chain employs TRBV10-3 and TRBJ2-2; 8 bases agree with TRBD2. This CDR3 region has 15 residues. Unmatched junction bases numbered 4, after V lost 4 bases and J lost 3 bases. Germline values: CDR1 ENHRY, CDR2 SYGVKD.